This T cell receptor beta chain stems from a study of PD-1 blockade in classical Hodgkin lymphoma. Profiling relied on immunoSEQ multiplex PCR, and the TCRdb table lists in-frame clones only, not all of them. Of 20,000 to 25,000 clones in the sample, 65% to 80% were seen once. Germline trimming cut 4 bases from V and 5 bases from J; bases unmatched to any gene: 4. The CDR3 consists of 15 residues. CDR1 SGHRS and CDR2 YFSETQ come from the germline V gene. All patients relapsed after autologous stem cell transplantation, and brentuximab vedotin exposure varied. The sequence was collected from a human donor with classical Hodgkin lymphoma. The sequences come from peripheral blood mononuclear cells (PBMCs), collected before the second cycle of nivolumab. The chain has TRBV5-1 and TRBJ2-1, with 12 bases aligning to TRBD2. The CDR3 DNA reads TGCGCCAGCAGCCAACTAGCGGGAGGAGACAATGAGCAGTTCTTC. It yields the protein CASSQLAGGDNEQFF.